Following are 29 T cell receptor beta chains from one sample sequenced in a study of CD8+CD57+ T cells in acquired aplastic anemia. Genomic DNA, the template, was used for profiling of the TCR beta VDJ and CDR3. TCRdb passed the reads through MiXCR, listing each CDR3 protein once. The data contain 200,000 to 250,000 distinct CDR3 sequences, approximately 51% of them singletons. CD8+CD57+ cell expansion had been shown by flow cytometry in patients chosen for sequencing. Material: sorted CD4+, CD8+, or CD8+CD57+ T cells (not recorded which) from PBMCs. Every receptor here comes from a human donor with aplastic anemia.

This clonotype was recorded at least ten times. The chain combines TRBV20-1 with TRBJ1-4, with 7 bases fitting TRBD1. CDR1 and CDR2 from the germline V gene are DFQATT and SNEGSKA (reference sequence). Unmatched junction bases numbered 10, after V lost 4 bases and J lost 8 bases. This CDR3 has 14 amino acids. This CDR3 is CSATSWTGQEKLFF. In DNA, the CDR3 is TGCAGTGCTACGAGCTGGACAGGTCAAGAAAAACTGTTTTTT.

This clonotype was observed many times. This chain links TRBV6-1 with TRBJ1-6, with a possible D match to TRBD1 (6 bases). The CDR3 runs 14 residues. The ends were cut back, 3 bases at V and 9 bases at J, with 12 bases in the middle. The V gene's germline CDR1 is MNHNS and CDR2 SASEGT. The CDR3 loop reads CASSDRGGGSPLHF. In DNA, the CDR3 is TGTGCCAGCAGTGACAGGGGAGGTGGTTCACCCCTCCACTTT.

In this sample, this clonotype turned up many times. The rearrangement joins TRBV20-1 to TRBJ1-2, with a weak D call TRBD1 (6 bases). V gave up 5 bases and J gave up 5 bases, with 18 bases separating them. The germline V gene has CDR1 DFQATT and CDR2 SNEGSKA (reference sequence). This CDR3 comprises 14 residues. For the CDR3, the DNA is TGCAGTGCTGGCGGGGGGGGGGCTCAGTATGGCTACACCTTC. Amino acids: CSAGGGGAQYGYTF.

This clonotype was counted ten times or more. The rearrangement links TRBV3-1 to TRBJ2-3; D remains unclear. The V and J ends lost 4 bases and 3 bases respectively, with 5 bases between them. This CDR3 is built from 12 residues. Germline CDR1 reads LGHDT; CDR2 reads YNNKEL (reference sequence). The CDR3 reads CASSLRTDTQYF. For the CDR3, the DNA is TGTGCCAGCAGCCTAAGGACAGATACGCAGTATTTT.

This clonotype was counted once. The rearrangement joins TRBV7-9 to TRBJ1-5; D ambiguous. This CDR3 spans 14 amino acids. Per the germline V gene, CDR1 is SEHNR and CDR2 is FQNEAQ (reference sequence). The ends were cut back, 1 base at V and 6 bases at J, with 10 bases in the middle. The CDR3 nucleotides are TGTGCCAGCAGCTTAGGTTGGGAGGGTCAGCCCCAGCATTTT. This encodes CASSLGWEGQPQHF.

This clonotype was seen at least ten times. V usage is TRBV24-1 and J usage is TRBJ2-2; TRBD2 agrees at 7 bases. Germline values: CDR1 KGHDR, CDR2 SFDVKD. The CDR3 totals 15 residues. J was trimmed by 5 bases and V by 1 base; bases with no gene match: 3. CDR3 nucleotide sequence: TGTGCCACCAGTGATTTTTTGGGGGGGACCGGGGAGCTGTTTTTT. It translates to CATSDFLGGTGELFF.

In the case of this clonotype: One end of the junction does not line up with germline, which may come from a read error. The genes are TRBV10-3 and TRBJ2-2; 8 bases map to TRBD1. CDR3 size: 15 residues. Germline V gene lookup returns CDR1 ENHRY and CDR2 SYGVKD. For the CDR3, the DNA is TGTGCCAGCCCTCGGGACAGGCTGAACACCGGGGAGCTGTCTTGG. It specifies CASPRDRLNTGELSW.

This chain joins TRBV10-3 and TRBJ2-3; D call uncertain. This CDR3 region has 17 residues. Deletions cut 0 bases from V and 2 bases from J, with 15 bases between. CDR1 and CDR2 from the germline V gene are ENHRY and SYGVKD. CDR3 nucleotides: TGTGCCATCAGTGAGTCTGACACCAATTGGGCCACAGATACGCAGTATTTT. Protein sequence: CAISESDTNWATDTQYF.

This clonotype came up many times. This sequence joins TRBV7-9 and TRBJ1-4, with TRBD1 identical over 7 bases. This CDR3 has 16 residues. Germline V CDR1 and CDR2: SEHNR, FQNEAQ (reference sequence). After removal of 5 bases from V and 0 bases from J, the junction contained 6 bases not matched to a gene. The CDR3 DNA is TGTGCCAGCAGCCAGGGACAGCCATCAACTAATGAAAAACTGTTTTTT. Its protein product is CASSQGQPSTNEKLFF.

This chain connects TRBV24-1 to TRBJ1-1; D gene uncertain. This CDR3 has 18 residues. Germline V CDR1 and CDR2: KGHDR, SFDVKD. V lost 7 bases and J lost 1, with 24 bases in between. The CDR3 region is CATSRDTARWDANTEAFF. CDR3 sequence (DNA): TGTGCCACCAGCAGAGATACGGCACGTTGGGATGCGAACACTGAAGCTTTCTTT.

The chain combines TRBV12-3 or TRBV12-4 with TRBJ1-3; D remains unclear. V lost 5 bases, J lost 0 bases, and 5 bases lay in between. CDR3 length equals 13 residues. In nucleotides, the CDR3 is TGTGCCAGCAGTGACAACTCTGGAAACACCATATATTTT. Protein sequence: CASSDNSGNTIYF.

The chain has TRBV20-1 and TRBJ2-3; 7 positions match TRBD2. The CDR3 consists of 15 residues. V lost 2 bases to trimming and J lost 1 base; unmatched junction nucleotides: 6. Germline-derived CDR1 and CDR2 are DFQATT and SNEGSKA (reference sequence). The CDR3 loop is CSARSAGVGTDTQYF. The CDR3 DNA sequence: TGCAGTGCTAGATCTGCGGGGGTGGGCACAGATACGCAGTATTTT.

This clonotype was counted ten times or more. The rearrangement joins TRBV5-1 to TRBJ2-7; 15 nucleotides match TRBD2. CDR3 length: 16 amino acids. V shed 4 bases and J 6 bases; nucleotides not matched to a gene: 8. Germline-derived CDR1 and CDR2 are SGHRS and YFSETQ. For the CDR3, the DNA is TGCGCCAGCAGCAACGGACTAGCGGGGGGGCCAGTCGAGCAGTACTTC. It specifies CASSNGLAGGPVEQYF.

This clonotype has a single count. The chain uses TRBV2 and TRBJ2-3; 8 nucleotides line up with TRBD1. The CDR3 is 14 amino acids. Per germline, CDR1 SNHLY and CDR2 FYNNEI. V lost 5 bases, J lost 8 bases, and 9 bases stayed unmatched. The CDR3 nucleotides are TGTGCCAGCAGTCTAAACAGGGGGGACGGTACGCAGTATTTT. This sequence encodes CASSLNRGDGTQYF.

As to this clonotype: The junction differs from germline at one of its ends, possibly a read error. This chain joins TRBV2 and TRBJ2-2, with D maybe TRBD2 (6 bases). Per germline, CDR1 SNHLY and CDR2 FYNNEI. The CDR3 consists of 12 residues. The CDR3 sequence is CASTPVGGELSF. Written as DNA, the CDR3 is TGTGCCAGCACTCCGGTAGGCGGGGAGCTGTCTTTT.

The chain has TRBV19 and TRBJ1-5; TRBD1 is a possible D gene (5 bases). Germline CDR1 reads LNHDA; CDR2 reads SQIVND (reference sequence). This CDR3 has 15 amino acids. V was clipped by 4 bases and J by 3 bases, with 13 bases between them. CDR3 bases: TGTGCCAGTAGTACTTCTTGGGGGTACAATCAGCCCCAGCATTTT. Translation gives CASSTSWGYNQPQHF.

This chain links TRBV7-2 with TRBJ2-7, with TRBD1 identical over 7 bases. Germline CDR1 SGHTA, CDR2 FQGNSA. After removal of 9 bases from V and 5 bases from J, the junction contained 13 bases not matched to a gene. The length of the CDR3 is 14 residues. The CDR3 sequence: CASSIPGQFDEQYF. As DNA, the CDR3 is TGTGCCAGTAGTATCCCGGGACAGTTCGACGAGCAGTACTTC.

This clonotype was seen repeatedly, ten times or more. This chain uses TRBV5-8 with TRBJ2-1; 12 nucleotides agree with TRBD2. The CDR3 covers 15 residues. Germline trimming cut 1 base from V and 5 bases from J; bases unmatched to any gene: 1. Germline CDR1 reads SGHTS; CDR2 reads YDEGEE. This CDR3 is CASSLPSGGDNEQFF. In DNA, the CDR3 is TGTGCCAGCAGCTTGCCTAGCGGGGGGGACAATGAGCAGTTCTTC.

The chain couples TRBV25-1 to TRBJ1-5; 9 bases are a match to TRBD1. Germline CDR1 MGHDK, CDR2 SYGVNS. This CDR3 is built from 17 residues. With 7 bases clipped from V and 2 bases from J, the junction kept 12 bases outside the gene matches. CDR3 amino acids: CASTHPRWDRGNQPQHF. In DNA form, the CDR3 reads TGTGCCAGCACCCACCCCCGGTGGGACAGGGGCAATCAGCCCCAGCATTTT.

A remark on this clonotype: A much larger clonotype is one base distant, so this may be a read error. This chain's CDR3 is CASSGGGAGSGELVF. CDR3 DNA: TGCGCCAGCAGTGGCGGGGGGGCCGGGTCCGGGGAGCTGGTTTTT. The J gene is TRBJ2-2, the V gene TRBV10-1; 9 bases agree with TRBD2. Germline loops: CDR1 WNHNN, CDR2 SYGVQD (reference sequence). The length of the CDR3 is 15 residues.

The genes are TRBV20-1 and TRBJ2-5, with 9 bases fitting TRBD2. Germline CDR1 reads DFQATT; CDR2 reads SNEGSKA (reference sequence). This CDR3 region has 15 residues. V shed 5 bases, J shed 2 bases, and the junction held 9 bases outside the gene matches. CDR3 in amino acids: CSAARGGGIQETQYF. Here the CDR3 DNA reads TGCAGTGCTGCGCGGGGGGGGGGGATTCAAGAGACCCAGTACTTC.

This clonotype was counted at least ten times. The chain carries TRBV18 and TRBJ1-2, with 7 bases that match TRBD1. The CDR3 is made up of 14 amino acids. The V segment lost 3 bases and the J segment 4 bases; nucleotides outside the gene matches: 5. Germline CDR1 KGHSH, CDR2 LQKENI. Written as DNA, the CDR3 is TGTGCCAGCTCACCGGACAGGACTCTCTATGGCTACACCTTC. This encodes CASSPDRTLYGYTF. Full variable domain (outside the CDR3, taken from reference TRBV18 and TRBJ1-2): NAGVMQNPRHLVRRRGQEARLRCSPMKGHSHVYWYRQLPEEGLKFMVYLQKENIIDESGMPKERFSAEFPKEGPSILRIQQVVRGDSAAYFCASSPDRTLYGYTFGSGTRLTVV.

This clonotype was seen more than once but under ten times. This rearrangement joins TRBV5-1 to TRBJ2-7, with D perhaps matching TRBD2 (5 bases). The CDR3 extends over 16 amino acids. V lost 4 bases, J lost 1 base, and 18 bases lay in between. The germline CDR1 and CDR2 sequences are SGHRS and YFSETQ. DNA of the CDR3: TGCGCCAGCAGCCCCAATCCTCTCGGGGAATCCTACGAGCAGTACTTC. This codes for CASSPNPLGESYEQYF. Using reference TRBV5-1 and TRBJ2-7 for the parts outside the CDR3, the full variable domain is KAGVTQTPRYLIKTRGQQVTLSCSPISGHRSVSWYQQTPGQGLQFLFEYFSETQRNKGNFPGRFSGRQFSNSRSEMNVSTLELGDSALYLCASSPNPLGESYEQYFGPGTRLTVT.

This chain connects TRBV10-3 to TRBJ1-5, with TRBD1 as a possible D gene (5 bases). CDR1 is ENHRY and CDR2 is SYGVKD in the germline V gene. This CDR3 comprises 13 residues. V was trimmed by 3 bases and J by 5 bases, leaving 8 bases between them. Here the CDR3 DNA reads TGTGCCATCAGTGACAGGGCCGATCAGCCCCAGCATTTT. Translation: CAISDRADQPQHF.

Of note for this clonotype: A much more abundant neighbour one base away suggests this may be a read error. The chain is built from TRBV6-6 and TRBJ1-1; D is perhaps TRBD1 (5 bases). V dropped 11 bases and J dropped 6 bases, with 13 bases sitting between them. Germline V gene data show CDR1 as MNHNY and CDR2 as SVGAGI (reference sequence). The CDR3 has 11 residues. The CDR3 nucleotides read TGTGCCGGCACTCGAGGGGCTGAAGCTTTCTTT. Its translation is CAGTRGAEAFF.

The chain is built from TRBV6-2 or TRBV6-3 and TRBJ1-1, with D uncertain. CDR1 is MNHEY, CDR2 SVGEGT, per germline. Trimming cost V 0 bases and J 2 bases, with 13 bases left between them. The CDR3 consists of 16 residues. Here the CDR3 reads CASSYSMVAFNTEAFF. The CDR3 nucleotides read TGTGCCAGCAGTTACTCGATGGTCGCCTTTAACACTGAAGCTTTCTTT.

This clonotype was observed once. V gene TRBV6-1 combines with J gene TRBJ2-7; D might be TRBD1 (5 bases). Trimming stripped 5 bases from V and 3 bases from J, with 17 bases between. The CDR3 runs 15 residues. Germline V gene data show CDR1 as MNHNS and CDR2 as SASEGT. CDR3 residues: CASSYPTAQGYEQYF. The CDR3 region has the DNA TGTGCCAGCAGTTACCCAACAGCCCAGGGCTACGAGCAGTACTTC.

As regards this clonotype: This may stem from a read error, because a much larger clone lies one nucleotide away. The gene calls are TRBV19 and TRBJ2-7; D possibly corresponds to TRBD1 (6 bases). V lost 4 bases, J lost 9 bases, and 16 bases lay in between. The CDR3 covers 13 residues. Germline CDR1 is LNHDA and CDR2 is SQIVND (reference sequence). CDR3 DNA: TGTGCCAGTAGTACAGACAGGTCTGGTGGGCAGTACTTC. Translation: CASSTDRSGGQYF.

This clonotype was detected a few times. The chain is built from TRBV7-2 and TRBJ2-3; D possibly corresponds to TRBD2 (6 bases). The CDR3 is made up of 16 amino acids. The germline CDR1 and CDR2 sequences are SGHTA and FQGNSA. Trimming left V 3 bases short and J 0 bases short, with 13 bases between. The CDR3 sequence is CASSLSLASSTDTQYF. The CDR3 DNA reads as TGTGCCAGCAGCTTGAGTCTAGCGTCTAGCACAGATACGCAGTATTTT.